The 9 T cell receptor beta chains given below trace back to one sample, sequenced in a study of response to subunit inactivated influenza vaccine. TCRdb reanalysed the RT-PCR reads using MiXCR and keeps one entry per CDR3 protein. The data show about 620,000 distinct CDR3 sequences, with about an eighth seen just once and roughly 10% held by the top ten. The sample consisted of PBMCs from blood, taken on the day of vaccination. Receptors originate from a man aged 50-59 years who received an inactivated influenza vaccine.

The rearrangement uses TRBV6-5 and TRBJ2-2; D is perhaps TRBD1 (6 bases). There are 17 residues in the CDR3. V lost 0 bases and J lost 3, with 14 bases in between. Germline lookup yields CDR1 MNHEY and CDR2 SVGAGI. CDR3 coding DNA: TGTGCCAGCAGTTACTCACCAGGGGTCGGGGACACCGGGGAGCTGTTTTTT. Translating gives CASSYSPGVGDTGELFF.

Concerning this clonotype: This may come from a read error, since a much larger clone is one base off. CDR3 in DNA: TGTGCCAGCAGCAAAGTGCCCTTACCTAGCGGGGGTCCAACCGACGAGCAGTACTTC. Protein: CASSKVPLPSGGPTDEQYF. The V gene is TRBV21-1, the J gene TRBJ2-7; no DNA check was done on the table's D call, TRBD2. TRBV21-1 is a documented pseudogene. This CDR3 is built from 19 residues.

The chain combines TRBV3-1 with TRBJ1-3; D not resolved. The V gene's germline CDR1 is LGHDT and CDR2 YNNKEL (reference sequence). Between the trimmed V and J ends, which lost 4 bases and 4 bases, there was a span of 8 bases. This CDR3 spans 13 amino acids. CDR3 amino acids: CASSPEVGNTIYF. The CDR3 DNA is TGTGCCAGCAGCCCCGAGGTCGGAAACACCATATATTTT.

The chain employs TRBV12-3 or TRBV12-4 and TRBJ2-7; 9 bases fit TRBD2. V gave up 1 base and J gave up 7 bases; unmatched junction bases: 5. The CDR3 has 14 amino acids. The CDR3, as DNA: TGTGCCAGCAGTTTAGGGACTAGCGTTAAAGAGCAGTACTTC. The encoded protein is CASSLGTSVKEQYF.

The chain uses TRBV20-1 and TRBJ2-6, with D perhaps matching TRBD1 or TRBD2 (7 bases each). V lost 3 bases and J lost 0, with 18 bases in between. The CDR3 covers 18 residues. Germline assignment: CDR1 DFQATT and CDR2 SNEGSKA (reference sequence). The DNA of the CDR3 is TGCAGTGCTAGGCGCGGGGGAGGGGGCTTCTCTGGGGCCAACGTCCTGACTTTC. Protein: CSARRGGGGFSGANVLTF.

This clonotype has ten or more counts. The genes are TRBV7-2 and TRBJ2-1; TRBD2 agrees at 12 bases. This CDR3 is built from 16 residues. Trimming took 1 base from V and 4 from J; bases not matched to a gene: 2. CDR1 is SGHTA, CDR2 FQGNSA, per germline. The CDR3 sequence: CASSLVGLAGYNEQFF. As DNA, the CDR3 is TGTGCCAGCAGCTTAGTAGGACTAGCGGGATACAATGAGCAGTTCTTC.

CDR3 region: CASSLDGSSREQYF. CDR3 bases: TGTGCCAGCAGCTTAGACGGGAGCTCGCGCGAGCAGTACTTC. The V gene is TRBV7-2, the J gene TRBJ2-7, with D possibly being TRBD2 (6 bases). Germline CDR1 reads SGHTA; CDR2 reads FQGNSA. The CDR3 consists of 14 residues. Trimming removed 1 base at V and 6 bases at J, with 13 bases between.

This clonotype was detected only a few times. The CDR3 is CSAREVREFHRDTQYF. The CDR3 bases are TGCAGTGCTAGAGAAGTACGGGAGTTTCACAGGGATACGCAGTATTTT. The chain carries TRBV20-1 and TRBJ2-3, with D perhaps matching TRBD2 (6 bases). The V end lost 0 bases, the J end lost 6 bases, and 19 bases lay between the germline ends. This CDR3 is built from 16 residues. The germline V gene has CDR1 DFQATT and CDR2 SNEGSKA (reference sequence).

This rearrangement joins TRBV19 to TRBJ2-1; tentative D call: TRBD2 (5 bases). The germline V gene has CDR1 LNHDA and CDR2 SQIVND (reference sequence). This CDR3 spans 14 amino acids. V lost 5 bases and J lost 9, with 17 bases in between. In DNA, the CDR3 is TGTGCCAGTAGTCCGGGCCTACTTACTAGTGAGCAGTTCTTC. Its translation: CASSPGLLTSEQFF.